These T cell receptor beta chains were read from a single sample in a study. In TCRdb, the 5' RACE reads were re-called with MiXCR into one record per CDR3 protein. The sample includes under 9,500 distinct CDR3 sequences, 40% to 55% of them seen just once. The sample was Tregs sorted from a lymph node. The receptors come from a female donor with breast cancer. The CDR3 runs from the conserved cysteine through the conserved F or W. D genes are given only for firm matches. The listing skips clone size in some rows; elsewhere it reads once, few, many or a size class.

clone_size: NA; d_call: NA; v_call: TRBV2; j_call: TRBJ2-7; cdr3_nt: TGTGCCAGCAGAGCGACGGGGGATTCCTACGAGCAGTACTTC; cdr3_aa: CASRATGDSYEQYF
clone_size: NA; d_call: NA; v_call: TRBV30; j_call: TRBJ1-1; cdr3_nt: TGTGCCTGGAGTGGTCGGGCCTTTGGAGCTTTCTTT; cdr3_aa: CAWSGRAFGAFF
clone_size: NA; d_call: TRBD2; v_call: TRBV29-1; j_call: TRBJ2-7; cdr3_nt: TGCAGCGTTGAAGGGACTAGCGGGAGTTACGAGCAGTACTTC; cdr3_aa: CSVEGTSGSYEQYF
clone_size: few; d_call: TRBD2; v_call: TRBV4-1; j_call: TRBJ2-1; cdr3_nt: TGCGCCAGCAGCCAAGCTCTAGCGGGAGTTGATGAGCAGTTCTTC; cdr3_aa: CASSQALAGVDEQFF
clone_size: few; d_call: NA; v_call: TRBV6-1; j_call: TRBJ2-7; cdr3_nt: TGTGCCAGCAGTGAACCCCCCTGGGGGGGGCTCTACGAGCAGTACTTC; cdr3_aa: CASSEPPWGGLYEQYF
clone_size: NA; d_call: NA; v_call: TRBV12-3/TRBV12-4; j_call: TRBJ2-2; cdr3_nt: TGTGCCAGCACCAGACCTAACACCGGGGAGCTGTTTTTT; cdr3_aa: CASTRPNTGELFF
clone_size: NA; d_call: NA; v_call: TRBV7-8; j_call: TRBJ2-2; cdr3_nt: TGTGCCAGCAGCTTCTTCGATTCGGGCGGGGAGCTGTTTTTT; cdr3_aa: CASSFFDSGGELFF
clone_size: few; d_call: NA; v_call: TRBV6-5; j_call: TRBJ2-2; cdr3_nt: TGTGCCAGCAGCCAAGGGGACCTCACCGGGGAGCTGTTTTTT; cdr3_aa: CASSQGDLTGELFF
clone_size: once; d_call: TRBD1; v_call: TRBV15; j_call: TRBJ1-1; cdr3_nt: TGTGCCACCATCAACGACAGGGAGGGGAACACTGAAGCTTTCTTT; cdr3_aa: CATINDREGNTEAFF
clone_size: NA; d_call: NA; v_call: TRBV4-1; j_call: TRBJ2-1; cdr3_nt: TGCGCCAGCAGGCCGGCGCCGTTCTCCTACAATGAGCAGTTCTTC; cdr3_aa: CASRPAPFSYNEQFF
clone_size: few; d_call: NA; v_call: TRBV20-1; j_call: TRBJ2-7; cdr3_nt: TGCAGTGCTAGGAGTAGGGGGGCCTCGCGTCTCCACGAGCAGTACTTC; cdr3_aa: CSARSRGASRLHEQYF
clone_size: NA; d_call: TRBD2; v_call: TRBV4-1; j_call: TRBJ2-7; cdr3_nt: TGCGCCAGCAGCCAAGAGTCTAGCGGGGGTTTCTACGAGCAGTACTTC; cdr3_aa: CASSQESSGGFYEQYF
clone_size: few; d_call: NA; v_call: TRBV7-9; j_call: TRBJ1-2; cdr3_nt: TGTGCCAGCAGCTCCCCGGACCTCACGGTCGTCTATGGCTACACCTTC; cdr3_aa: CASSSPDLTVVYGYTF
clone_size: few; d_call: NA; v_call: TRBV5-1; j_call: TRBJ2-7; cdr3_nt: TGCGCCAGCAGCTATATAGGTGTTGGGTACGAGCAGTACTTC; cdr3_aa: CASSYIGVGYEQYF
clone_size: few; d_call: NA; v_call: TRBV6-5; j_call: TRBJ1-2; cdr3_nt: TGTGCCAGCAGTTACTCTTCTCGAGGGGATGGCGGCTACACCTTC; cdr3_aa: CASSYSSRGDGGYTF
clone_size: NA; d_call: TRBD2; v_call: TRBV4-1; j_call: TRBJ2-7; cdr3_nt: TGCGCCAGCAGCCAAGAAGCCGGGCTAGCGGGAGTTGGGGAGCAGTACTTC; cdr3_aa: CASSQEAGLAGVGEQYF
clone_size: few; d_call: TRBD2; v_call: TRBV28; j_call: TRBJ2-5; cdr3_nt: TGTGCCAGCAGCAGGACTAGCATCCAAGAGACCCAGTACTTC; cdr3_aa: CASSRTSIQETQYF
clone_size: few; d_call: TRBD2; v_call: TRBV2; j_call: TRBJ2-3; cdr3_nt: TGTGCCGTTCTGGGACGGGGGGGCCGGGACACAGATACGCAGTATTTT; cdr3_aa: CAVLGRGGRDTDTQYF
clone_size: few; d_call: NA; v_call: TRBV4-1; j_call: TRBJ1-1; cdr3_nt: TGCGCCAGCAGCCATAGAGGGGCGAACACTGAAGCTTTCTTT; cdr3_aa: CASSHRGANTEAFF
clone_size: few; d_call: NA; v_call: TRBV5-1; j_call: TRBJ2-1; cdr3_nt: TGCGCCAGCAGGGGGGACTTGCGAGAGCAGTTCTTC; cdr3_aa: CASRGDLREQFF
clone_size: few; d_call: TRBD2; v_call: TRBV6-5; j_call: TRBJ2-1; cdr3_nt: TGTGCCAGCAGTCCCTTCTACATGGCTAGCGGGAGATCTTACAATGAGCAGTTCTTC; cdr3_aa: CASSPFYMASGRSYNEQFF
clone_size: NA; d_call: NA; v_call: TRBV27; j_call: TRBJ2-5; cdr3_nt: TGTGCCAGCAGTGGTGGAAAAGGGGTTTTTGGTGAGACCCAGTACTTC; cdr3_aa: CASSGGKGVFGETQYF
clone_size: NA; d_call: TRBD1; v_call: TRBV9; j_call: TRBJ1-2; cdr3_nt: TGTGCCAGCAGCGTAGTTCGGGACAGGGACTATGGCTACACCTTC; cdr3_aa: CASSVVRDRDYGYTF
clone_size: once; d_call: NA; v_call: TRBV3-1; j_call: TRBJ2-2; cdr3_nt: TGTGCCAGCAGCCAGGGGGCGGAGAACACCGGGGAACTGTTTTTT; cdr3_aa: CASSQGAENTGELFF
clone_size: NA; d_call: NA; v_call: TRBV7-2; j_call: TRBJ2-3; cdr3_nt: TGTGCCAGCAGCAACCCGATCTTAAACACAGATACGCAGTATTTT; cdr3_aa: CASSNPILNTDTQYF
clone_size: NA; d_call: NA; v_call: TRBV15; j_call: TRBJ1-5; cdr3_nt: TGTGCCACCAGCAGAGTTAGGGGAGGCAATCAGCCCCAGCATTTT; cdr3_aa: CATSRVRGGNQPQHF
clone_size: NA; d_call: NA; v_call: TRBV7-6; j_call: TRBJ1-1; cdr3_nt: TGTGCCAGCACGCCTCAAACAGGGTTGGCTGAAGCTTTCTTT; cdr3_aa: CASTPQTGLAEAFF
clone_size: few; d_call: TRBD1; v_call: TRBV7-8; j_call: TRBJ2-3; cdr3_nt: TGTGCCAGCAGCTCGACACAGGGGGCAGTCTTAGATACGCAGTATTTT; cdr3_aa: CASSSTQGAVLDTQYF
clone_size: NA; d_call: NA; v_call: TRBV7-3; j_call: TRBJ2-5; cdr3_nt: TGTGCCAGCAGCACCTATGGTGGGGGAGAGACCCAGTACTTC; cdr3_aa: CASSTYGGGETQYF
clone_size: few; d_call: TRBD2; v_call: TRBV7-3; j_call: TRBJ2-1; cdr3_nt: TGTGCCAGCAGCCCTGGGACTAGCGGGCCTAACAATGAGCAGTTCTTC; cdr3_aa: CASSPGTSGPNNEQFF
clone_size: NA; d_call: TRBD2; v_call: TRBV4-2; j_call: TRBJ2-3; cdr3_nt: TGTGCCAGCAGCCAAGAGGGACTAGGTGTCAAAGATACGCAGTATTTT; cdr3_aa: CASSQEGLGVKDTQYF
clone_size: NA; d_call: NA; v_call: TRBV7-3; j_call: TRBJ2-7; cdr3_nt: TGTGCCAGCAGCTTAACAGCACTCTACGAGCAGTACTTC; cdr3_aa: CASSLTALYEQYF
clone_size: NA; d_call: NA; v_call: TRBV7-6; j_call: TRBJ2-2; cdr3_nt: TGTGCCAGCAGCTTAGATTCGGGATACGCGAACACCGGGGAGCTGTTTTTT; cdr3_aa: CASSLDSGYANTGELFF
clone_size: NA; d_call: TRBD2; v_call: TRBV12-3/TRBV12-4; j_call: TRBJ2-3; cdr3_nt: TGTGCCAGCAGTTTTTTGCGGGAGGGGGGCACAGATACGCAGTATTTT; cdr3_aa: CASSFLREGGTDTQYF
clone_size: few; d_call: NA; v_call: TRBV29-1; j_call: TRBJ2-1; cdr3_nt: TGCAGCGGGATCAGGGTGAGTTCGGACAATGAGCAGTTCTTC; cdr3_aa: CSGIRVSSDNEQFF
clone_size: medium-sized; d_call: TRBD2; v_call: TRBV4-1; j_call: TRBJ2-7; cdr3_nt: TGCGCCAGCAGCCATTCTAGCGGGAGCTCCTACGAGCAGTACTTC; cdr3_aa: CASSHSSGSSYEQYF
clone_size: few; d_call: NA; v_call: TRBV29-1; j_call: TRBJ2-7; cdr3_nt: TGCAGCGTTCCGACAGGAAAAGGGGCCGACGAGCAGTACTTC; cdr3_aa: CSVPTGKGADEQYF
clone_size: few; d_call: TRBD2; v_call: TRBV20-1; j_call: TRBJ2-7; cdr3_nt: TGCAGTGCCACGGGTGCTGCGGGGGGCTACGAGCAGTACTTC; cdr3_aa: CSATGAAGGYEQYF
clone_size: NA; d_call: NA; v_call: TRBV15; j_call: TRBJ2-7; cdr3_nt: TGTGCCACCAGCAGAGCGCTTAACTACGAGCAGTACTTC; cdr3_aa: CATSRALNYEQYF
clone_size: NA; d_call: NA; v_call: TRBV7-3; j_call: TRBJ2-3; cdr3_nt: TGTGCCAGCGGCTCCCACCCAGCAGATACGCAGTATTTT; cdr3_aa: CASGSHPADTQYF
clone_size: few; d_call: NA; v_call: TRBV11-2; j_call: TRBJ2-1; cdr3_nt: TGTGCCAGCAGCTTCGACAATGAGCAGTTCTTC; cdr3_aa: CASSFDNEQFF
clone_size: NA; d_call: NA; v_call: TRBV20-1; j_call: TRBJ2-7; cdr3_nt: TGCAGTGCTATTTGGGATAGCGGAGGTTACGAGCAGTACTTC; cdr3_aa: CSAIWDSGGYEQYF
clone_size: NA; d_call: NA; v_call: TRBV28; j_call: TRBJ2-6; cdr3_nt: TGTGCCAGCAGTTTTGGAGGGCTTGGGGCCAACGTCCTGACTTTC; cdr3_aa: CASSFGGLGANVLTF
clone_size: NA; d_call: NA; v_call: TRBV27; j_call: TRBJ1-4; cdr3_nt: TGTGCCAGCAGTTTAGCGGGTAATGAAAAACTGTTTTTT; cdr3_aa: CASSLAGNEKLFF
clone_size: NA; d_call: TRBD2; v_call: TRBV4-1; j_call: TRBJ2-2; cdr3_nt: TGCGCCAGCAGCCAAGATGGAGCGGGGGGGCACACCGGGGAGCTGTTTTTT; cdr3_aa: CASSQDGAGGHTGELFF
clone_size: few; d_call: TRBD1; v_call: TRBV27; j_call: TRBJ2-7; cdr3_nt: TGTGCCAGCAGTTTAGGGGGACAGGCCGGAGAGCAGTACTTC; cdr3_aa: CASSLGGQAGEQYF
clone_size: NA; d_call: TRBD1; v_call: TRBV9; j_call: TRBJ1-2; cdr3_nt: TGTGCCAGCCGGGACAGCTTGAACTATGGCTACACCTTC; cdr3_aa: CASRDSLNYGYTF
clone_size: NA; d_call: TRBD1; v_call: TRBV6-6; j_call: TRBJ2-3; cdr3_nt: TGTGCCAGCAGCCAGACAGGGGCTGCAGATACGCAGTATTTT; cdr3_aa: CASSQTGAADTQYF
clone_size: NA; d_call: TRBD2; v_call: TRBV7-2; j_call: TRBJ2-7; cdr3_nt: TGTGCCAGCAGCGGGGGGGAGACAACCTACGAGCAGTACTTC; cdr3_aa: CASSGGETTYEQYF
clone_size: NA; d_call: NA; v_call: TRBV12-3/TRBV12-4; j_call: TRBJ2-1; cdr3_nt: TGTGCCAGCGCCCCTTCAAGCTCCTACAATGAGCAGTTCTTC; cdr3_aa: CASAPSSSYNEQFF
clone_size: NA; d_call: NA; v_call: TRBV9; j_call: TRBJ2-1; cdr3_nt: TGTGCCAGCGGCCTAATCCAGGATGAGCAGTTCTTC; cdr3_aa: CASGLIQDEQFF
clone_size: NA; d_call: NA; v_call: TRBV20-1; j_call: TRBJ2-4; cdr3_nt: TGCAGTGCTAGGATCGGCGACAGCCAAGCGTTC; cdr3_aa: CSARIGDSQAF
clone_size: NA; d_call: TRBD2; v_call: TRBV12-3/TRBV12-4; j_call: TRBJ2-3; cdr3_nt: TGTGCCAGCACCTCCCTGGGGCGGGAGGAGGCAGATACGCAGTATTTT; cdr3_aa: CASTSLGREEADTQYF
clone_size: NA; d_call: NA; v_call: TRBV9; j_call: TRBJ1-5; cdr3_nt: TGTGCCAGCAGCGCAACAGGGTTCAATCAGCCCCAGCATTTT; cdr3_aa: CASSATGFNQPQHF
clone_size: NA; d_call: NA; v_call: TRBV30; j_call: TRBJ2-2; cdr3_nt: TGTGCCTGGAGTGCATACGGGAACACCGGGGAGCTGTTTTTT; cdr3_aa: CAWSAYGNTGELFF